This T cell receptor (beta chain) was captured in a study of T cell repertoires in ileal Crohn's disease. Findings of the study overall: High-frequency clones were more common in sorted CD8 than CD4 cells.

The CDR3 runs 15 residues. With V trimmed by 1 base and J by 2 bases, 0 bases remained unmatched. CDR1 and CDR2 (germline): SGHNT, YENEEA. About this clone: Its target is unknown.

This table comes from immunoSEQ multiplex PCR, and its TCRdb copy is limited to in-frame clones, with some not included. In the table there are several thousand clones, 82% of which are singletons. The TCR sequence derives from an adult with Crohn's disease. J is TRBJ1-2 and V is TRBV11-3, with 11 bases fitting TRBD1. The sequencing sample was made of ileal tissue. The CDR3 bases are TGTGCCAGCAGCTTAGGGGACAGGGGGAACTATGGCTACACCTTC. As protein: CASSLGDRGNYGYTF.